The 26 T cell receptor beta chains listed next were all sequenced from one sample in a study of OX40 agonist ivuxolimab in advanced cancers. Measured with immunoSEQ multiplex PCR; TCRdb has only the in-frame clones, and not every one. The table lists 40,000 to 50,000 clones, about nine tenths of them singletons, with approximately 12% in the top ten. Sequences were derived from CD4+ or CD8+ T cells sorted from blood, sampled in a trial of the OX40 agonist ivuxolimab. These receptors all come from an adult with an advanced solid tumor such as melanoma, head and neck, liver or kidney cancer.

V usage is TRBV5-1 and J usage is TRBJ2-7, with 10 bases identical to TRBD1. This CDR3 is 13 amino acids long. V trimming: 3 bases; J trimming: 5 bases; junction bases outside the gene matches: 2. Germline-derived CDR1 and CDR2 are SGHRS and YFSETQ. CDR3 protein: CASSWTGGNEQYF. The CDR3 DNA is TGCGCCAGCAGCTGGACAGGGGGGAACGAGCAGTACTTC.

The V call is TRBV28, the J call TRBJ2-3; unclear D gene. Germline-derived CDR1 and CDR2 are MDHEN and SYDVKM. This CDR3 is built from 14 residues. Trimming cost V 1 base and J 6 bases, with 11 bases left between them. The CDR3 bases are TGTGCCAGCAGTTTATCCTCCCACTCGGATACGCAGTATTTT. Protein: CASSLSSHSDTQYF.

The chain couples TRBV5-6 to TRBJ1-2; no clear D. CDR3 length: 12 residues. Trimming cost V 1 base and J 7 bases, with 8 bases left between them. From germline, CDR1 is SGHDT and CDR2 YYEEEE. CDR3 in DNA: TGTGCCAGCAGCTTGACAAGTGGTGGCTACACCTTC. Residues: CASSLTSGGYTF. Looking up the rest from reference TRBV5-6 and TRBJ1-2 gives the full variable domain: DAGVTQSPTHLIKTRGQQVTLRCSPKSGHDTVSWYQQALGQGPQFIFQYYEEEERQRGNFPDRFSGHQFPNYSSELNVNALLLGDSALYLCASSLTSGGYTFGSGTRLTVV.

The rearrangement links TRBV5-1 to TRBJ2-3; TRBD1 matches at 8 bases. From germline, CDR1 is SGHRS and CDR2 YFSETQ. The CDR3 runs 14 residues. J gave up 3 bases and V 2 bases, and 2 bases lay outside the gene matches. The DNA of the CDR3 is TGCGCCAGCAGCTTCGGACAGGGAACAGATACGCAGTATTTT. As protein: CASSFGQGTDTQYF.

The gene calls are TRBV28 and TRBJ1-1; D perhaps matches TRBD1 (6 bases). The V end was cut by 1 base, the J end by 7 bases, with 13 bases between. The length of the CDR3 is 14 residues. Per the germline V gene, CDR1 is MDHEN and CDR2 is SYDVKM. The CDR3 region is CASSLSGQPLEAFF. For the CDR3, the DNA is TGTGCCAGCAGTTTATCAGGACAGCCCCTTGAAGCTTTCTTT.

The chain is built from TRBV7-6 and TRBJ1-1; 11 bases are a match to TRBD1. Germline loops: CDR1 SGHVS, CDR2 FNYEAQ. The J segment lost 1 base and the V segment lost 5 bases, leaving 6 bases of the junction unmatched. This CDR3 has 16 amino acids. This CDR3 reads CASSAPGTGGNTEAFF. The CDR3 bases are TGTGCCAGCAGCGCCCCCGGGACAGGGGGGAACACTGAAGCTTTCTTT.

The chain couples TRBV28 to TRBJ2-1, with D possibly being TRBD2 (5 bases). The CDR3 length is 17 residues. Between the trimmed V and J ends, which lost 7 bases and 6 bases, there was a span of 25 bases. In germline, CDR1 is MDHEN, CDR2 SYDVKM. The CDR3 sequence: CASTTPRQEAGVNEQFF. CDR3 nucleotides: TGTGCCAGCACCACCCCCCGCCAGGAGGCAGGAGTCAATGAGCAGTTCTTC.

This clone was seen more than once but under ten times. The chain couples TRBV28 to TRBJ1-6; TRBD1 agrees at 7 bases. CDR1 is MDHEN, CDR2 SYDVKM, per germline. V gave up 5 bases and J gave up 14 bases; unmatched junction bases: 6. This CDR3 comprises 12 residues. The CDR3 DNA sequence: TGTGCCAGCAGTGGGGACAGCGTGACCCTCCACTTT. Its translation: CASSGDSVTLHF.

V and J are TRBV10-3 and TRBJ1-2, with a weak D call TRBD1 (5 bases). Germline V gene sequence: CDR1 ENHRY, CDR2 SYGVKD. The CDR3 is made up of 15 amino acids. V was shortened by 6 bases and J by 3 bases, with 17 bases between the two germline ends. The CDR3: CAIRGDSGPYYGYTF. The CDR3 DNA reads TGTGCCATCAGGGGAGACAGCGGACCTTACTATGGCTACACCTTC.

The chain uses TRBV7-8 and TRBJ2-7; unclear D gene. Germline CDR1 SGHVS, CDR2 FQNEAQ. This CDR3 comprises 13 residues. Between the trimmed V and J ends, which lost 2 bases and 2 bases, there was a span of 7 bases. Written as DNA, the CDR3 is TGTGCCAGCAGCTTAACTAAAGCCTACGAGCAGTACTTC. This translates into CASSLTKAYEQYF.

The chain uses TRBV16 and TRBJ2-7; D is undetermined. CDR3 length: 13 amino acids. Looked up from germline, CDR1 is KGHSY and CDR2 is FQNENV. V lost 0 bases and J 4 bases, leaving 7 bases between the germline ends. CDR3 in DNA: TGTGCCAGCAGCCAATCTTGGGGTTACGAGCAGTACTTC. Translating gives CASSQSWGYEQYF.

The chain links TRBV30 to TRBJ2-7; D ambiguous. Trimming took 0 bases from V and 4 from J, leaving 10 bases between them. The CDR3 loop spans 13 amino acids. Germline-derived CDR1 and CDR2 are GTSNPN and SVGIG (reference sequence). The CDR3 DNA follows: TGTGCCTGGAGTGTTGGCCACCATTACGAGCAGTACTTC. This encodes CAWSVGHHYEQYF.

The chain recombines TRBV11-2 with TRBJ2-1; D perhaps matches TRBD2 (5 bases). Trimming took 4 bases from V and 9 from J, leaving 10 bases between them. CDR3 size: 12 residues. Germline loops: CDR1 SGHAT, CDR2 FQNNGV. CDR3 in DNA: TGTGCCAGCAGCTCCGCGGGTCCTGAGCAGTTCTTC. Its protein product is CASSSAGPEQFF.

The table lists this clone with a count of one. This chain connects TRBV9 to TRBJ2-4, with D possibly being TRBD2 (5 bases). Germline V lookup: CDR1 SGDLS, CDR2 YYNGEE. V was pared by 7 bases and J by 8 bases, with 16 bases between. The CDR3 runs 13 residues. CDR3 sequence reads: CASSEHGEDIQYF. CDR3 nucleotide sequence: TGTGCCAGCTCCGAACACGGGGAAGACATTCAGTACTTC.

V usage is TRBV4-1 and J usage is TRBJ1-5; no clear D. This CDR3 comprises 13 residues. From germline, CDR1 is MGHRA and CDR2 YSYEKL. Trimming took off 5 bases at V and 0 bases at J, with 5 bases between the two ends. This chain's CDR3 is CASSSHSNQPQHF. CDR3 coding DNA: TGCGCCAGCAGCTCCCATAGCAATCAGCCCCAGCATTTT.

This chain joins TRBV28 and TRBJ1-4; perhaps TRBD1 as D (6 bases). The CDR3 spans 19 residues. The germline V gene has CDR1 MDHEN and CDR2 SYDVKM. V was pared by 5 bases and J by 0 bases, with 22 bases between. CDR3 sequence: CASSTSIDRPPTTNEKLFF. CDR3 bases: TGTGCCAGCAGTACATCCATCGACAGGCCCCCCACAACTAATGAAAAACTGTTTTTT. The full variable domain, in which reference TRBV28 and TRBJ1-4 provide the parts outside the CDR3, is DVKVTQSSRYLVKRTGEKVFLECVQDMDHENMFWYRQDPGLGLRLIYFSYDVKMKEKGDIPEGYSVSREKKERFSLILESASTNQTSMYLCASSTSIDRPPTTNEKLFFGSGTQLSVL.

The genes are TRBV19 and TRBJ2-7, with D possibly matching TRBD2 (7 bases). The ends were cut back, 1 base at V and 1 base at J, with 11 bases in the middle. Germline V gene sequence: CDR1 LNHDA, CDR2 SQIVND (reference sequence). The CDR3 is 15 amino acids. CDR3 sequence: CASSIAGGRSYEQYF. CDR3 nucleotide sequence: TGTGCCAGTAGTATAGCGGGGGGCCGATCCTACGAGCAGTACTTC.

The rearrangement joins TRBV19 to TRBJ2-1, with 8 bases fitting TRBD2. CDR1 LNHDA and CDR2 SQIVND come from the germline V gene (reference sequence). V dropped 3 bases and J dropped 9; count of bases not matched to a gene: 10. The CDR3 has 15 residues. CDR3 sequence reads: CASSIGLAWVSEQFF. In DNA, the CDR3 is TGTGCCAGTAGTATCGGACTAGCATGGGTCAGTGAGCAGTTCTTC.

V is TRBV6-5 and J is TRBJ2-7; the D call may be TRBD1 or TRBD2 (6 bases each). Germline CDR1 reads MNHEY; CDR2 reads SVGAGI. Trimming removed 5 bases at V and 1 base at J, with 12 bases between. The CDR3 totals 14 residues. The CDR3 region is CASSLGGQSYEQYF. CDR3 coding DNA: TGTGCCAGCAGTCTGGGGGGACAATCCTACGAGCAGTACTTC.

The CDR3 bases are TGTGCCAGCAGCCCAGGGACGGTTACGGACAGGATGTATGGCTACACCTTC. Translated, it gives CASSPGTVTDRMYGYTF. The gene calls are TRBV7-9 and TRBJ1-2; TRBD1 matches at 7 bases. With 5 bases clipped from V and 5 bases from J, the junction kept 17 bases outside the gene matches. The CDR3 has 17 amino acids. Per germline, CDR1 SEHNR and CDR2 FQNEAQ (reference sequence).

CDR3 DNA: TGTGCCAGCAGTTCGGACAGGGAGTATGGCTACACCTTC. This codes for CASSSDREYGYTF. The chain joins TRBV5-6 to TRBJ1-2, with 8 bases that match TRBD1. The CDR3 contains 13 residues. After removal of 5 bases from V and 5 bases from J, the junction contained 5 bases not matched to a gene. From germline, CDR1 is SGHDT and CDR2 YYEEEE.

V gene TRBV30 combines with J gene TRBJ2-2; 7 bases are shared with TRBD1. The length of the CDR3 is 12 residues. Looked up from germline, CDR1 is GTSNPN and CDR2 is SVGIG (reference sequence). V lost 5 bases, J lost 6 bases, and 3 bases stayed unmatched. CDR3 sequence: CAWQGDAGELFF. CDR3 bases: TGTGCCTGGCAGGGGGACGCCGGGGAGCTGTTTTTT.

This sequence joins TRBV15 and TRBJ2-5; D is ambiguous. Germline lookup yields CDR1 LNHNV and CDR2 YYDKDF (reference sequence). This CDR3 region has 15 residues. V was clipped by 4 bases and J by 5 bases, with 17 bases between them. The CDR3 coding sequence is TGTGCCACCAGCACTGTGGACCCGGCGGTTGAGACCCAGTACTTC. Its protein product is CATSTVDPAVETQYF.

The chain links TRBV7-2 to TRBJ2-2; no clear D. The length of the CDR3 is 12 residues. Germline CDR1 SGHTA, CDR2 FQGNSA. Trimming left V 4 bases short and J 3 bases short, with 3 bases between. The CDR3 protein is CASSSDTGELFF. CDR3 sequence (DNA): TGTGCCAGCAGCTCCGACACCGGGGAGCTGTTTTTT.

This sequence joins TRBV28 and TRBJ2-2, with a weak D call TRBD1 (5 bases). This CDR3 spans 15 amino acids. The V gene lost 3 bases and the J gene lost 0 bases, with 8 bases spanning the gap. CDR1 and CDR2 from the germline V gene are MDHEN and SYDVKM. The CDR3 region is CASSLGPSNTGELFF. The CDR3 DNA reads TGTGCCAGCAGTTTGGGGCCGTCGAACACCGGGGAGCTGTTTTTT.

The rearrangement uses TRBV28 and TRBJ2-7; 7 nucleotides line up with TRBD1. The CDR3 has 17 residues. Trimming took 2 bases from V and 0 from J; bases not matched to a gene: 10. CDR1 and CDR2 (germline): MDHEN, SYDVKM. CDR3 bases: TGTGCCAGCAGTTTAGGCCCGGGACAGTCGAGCTCCTACGAGCAGTACTTC. It codes for CASSLGPGQSSSYEQYF.